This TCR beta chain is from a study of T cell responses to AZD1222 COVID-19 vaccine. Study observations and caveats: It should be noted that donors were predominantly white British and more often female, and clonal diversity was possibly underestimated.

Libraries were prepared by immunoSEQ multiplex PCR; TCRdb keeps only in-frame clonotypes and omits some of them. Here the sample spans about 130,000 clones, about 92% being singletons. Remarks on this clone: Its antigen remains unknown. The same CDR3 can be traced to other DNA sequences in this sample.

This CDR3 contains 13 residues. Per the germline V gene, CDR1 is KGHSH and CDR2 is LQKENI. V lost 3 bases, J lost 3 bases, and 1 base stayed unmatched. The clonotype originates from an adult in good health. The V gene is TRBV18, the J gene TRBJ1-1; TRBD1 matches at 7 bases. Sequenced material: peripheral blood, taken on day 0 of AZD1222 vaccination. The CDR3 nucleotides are TGTGCCAGCTCACCCGGACAGGACACTGAAGCTTTCTTT. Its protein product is CASSPGQDTEAFF.